This T cell receptor beta chain comes out of a study of CD8 T cells in Susac syndrome. Notes on the study in general: An acknowledgment was made by the study that its TCR sequencing and HLA analysis involved relatively few individuals.

Concerning this clonotype itself: What it recognizes is unknown.

TEMRA cells were FACS-enriched, with CD8+ and CD4+ T cells isolated negatively. Germline V gene sequence: CDR1 GTSNPN, CDR2 SVGIG (reference sequence). The CDR3 covers 11 residues. Random hexamers were used to reverse transcribe an amount of about 0.5 to 1 ug RNA. Across 54 Vbeta and 13 Jbeta, TCR beta CDR3 was amplified with immunoSEQ multiplex PCR. A single record per CDR3 protein comes from TCRdb applying MiXCR to the immunoSEQ multiplex PCR reads. This repertoire shows over 150,000 distinct CDR3 sequences, nearly 95% found once; its top ten account for 0.085% to 0.095%. The sample taken for sequencing was CD4+ T cells from PBMCs. The TCR comes from a human donor with multiple sclerosis. The chain is built from TRBV30 and TRBJ2-7; TRBD2 matches at 7 bases. In DNA, the CDR3 is TGTGCTTGCGGGGGTTCCTACGAGCAGTACTTC. This sequence encodes CACGGSYEQYF.